The rows below give T cell receptor beta chains drawn from one sample of a study of T cell changes during pregnancy in multiple sclerosis. Sequencing was performed with immunoSEQ multiplex PCR; in TCRdb, only in-frame clones are kept and a portion is missing. The sample carries roughly 64,000 clones, around 96% recorded once. The sequencing here drew on CD8+ T cells from peripheral blood mononuclear cells, taken after pregnancy. The receptors here all came from a female donor with multiple sclerosis, enrolled in a pregnancy study. The CDR3 runs from the conserved cysteine through the conserved F or W. The D gene is left open where the match is weak.

d_gene: NA; v_gene: TRBV6-1; j_gene: TRBJ1-1; CDR3aa: CASSAFVLMNTEAFF; CDR3nt: TGTGCCAGCAGCGCGTTTGTTCTTATGAACACTGAAGCTTTCTTT
d_gene: NA; v_gene: TRBV27; j_gene: TRBJ2-3; CDR3aa: CASRDFTDTQYF; CDR3nt: TGTGCCAGTCGGGACTTCACAGATACGCAGTATTTT
d_gene: TRBD1; v_gene: TRBV13; j_gene: TRBJ1-2; CDR3aa: CASSPRGQGVNYGYTF; CDR3nt: TGTGCCAGCAGCCCGCGGGGACAGGGGGTTAACTATGGCTACACCTTC
d_gene: TRBD1; v_gene: TRBV27; j_gene: TRBJ2-1; CDR3aa: CASSLRAGGRDEQFF; CDR3nt: TGTGCCAGCAGTTTGAGGGCAGGGGGCCGGGATGAGCAGTTCTTC
d_gene: NA; v_gene: TRBV19; j_gene: TRBJ2-5; CDR3aa: CASSGGSAQYF; CDR3nt: TGTGCCAGTAGTGGGGGGAGTGCTCAGTACTTC
d_gene: NA; v_gene: TRBV27; j_gene: TRBJ2-3; CDR3aa: CASSSTDTQYF; CDR3nt: TGTGCCAGCAGTTCTACAGATACGCAGTATTTT
d_gene: TRBD1; v_gene: TRBV23-1; j_gene: TRBJ2-4; CDR3aa: CASRRTGKNIQYF; CDR3nt: TGCGCCAGCAGAAGGACAGGGAAAAACATTCAGTACTTC
d_gene: TRBD1; v_gene: TRBV27; j_gene: TRBJ2-7; CDR3aa: CASSSRGGTGAYEQYF; CDR3nt: TGTGCCAGCAGTTCCCGTGGCGGGACAGGAGCCTACGAGCAGTACTTC
d_gene: NA; v_gene: TRBV7-3; j_gene: TRBJ1-2; CDR3aa: CASSPTGRGGGYTF; CDR3nt: TGTGCCAGCAGCCCGACAGGAAGGGGGGGTGGCTACACCTTC
d_gene: TRBD2; v_gene: TRBV4-1; j_gene: TRBJ2-1; CDR3aa: CASSQDFKRDFYNEQFF; CDR3nt: TGCGCCAGCAGCCAAGATTTTAAGCGGGACTTCTACAATGAGCAGTTCTTC
d_gene: NA; v_gene: TRBV2; j_gene: TRBJ2-1; CDR3aa: CARESGAAVPNEQFF; CDR3nt: TGTGCCAGGGAGTCTGGAGCCGCCGTGCCTAATGAGCAGTTCTTC
d_gene: TRBD2; v_gene: TRBV7-9; j_gene: TRBJ2-2; CDR3aa: CASSLVEILAGRSTGELFF; CDR3nt: TGTGCCAGCAGCTTAGTAGAGATTCTAGCGGGTCGGTCGACCGGGGAGCTGTTTTTT
d_gene: NA; v_gene: TRBV7-9; j_gene: TRBJ2-5; CDR3aa: CASRRGSQETQYF; CDR3nt: TGTGCCAGCCGCCGGGGATCACAAGAGACCCAGTACTTC
d_gene: TRBD1; v_gene: TRBV7-9; j_gene: TRBJ1-1; CDR3aa: CASSTGQVEAFF; CDR3nt: TGTGCCAGCAGCACAGGACAGGTTGAAGCTTTCTTT
d_gene: NA; v_gene: TRBV7-2; j_gene: TRBJ2-7; CDR3aa: CASSLGSGPYEQYF; CDR3nt: TGTGCCAGCAGCTTAGGTTCAGGGCCCTACGAGCAGTACTTC
d_gene: NA; v_gene: TRBV28; j_gene: TRBJ2-1; CDR3aa: CASSFSFRDEQFF; CDR3nt: TGTGCCAGCAGTTTTTCTTTCAGGGATGAGCAGTTCTTC
d_gene: TRBD2; v_gene: TRBV5-1; j_gene: TRBJ2-1; CDR3aa: CAGRLAGGGDEQFF; CDR3nt: TGCGCCGGACGACTAGCGGGAGGAGGGGATGAGCAGTTCTTC
d_gene: TRBD1; v_gene: TRBV5-1; j_gene: TRBJ1-5; CDR3aa: CASSSSGGGQPQHF; CDR3nt: TGCGCCAGCAGCTCGTCAGGGGGCGGTCAGCCCCAGCATTTT
d_gene: NA; v_gene: TRBV12-5; j_gene: TRBJ2-7; CDR3aa: CASGFAAHYEQYF; CDR3nt: TGTGCTAGTGGTTTCGCGGCACACTACGAGCAGTACTTC
d_gene: TRBD2; v_gene: TRBV7-8; j_gene: TRBJ2-1; CDR3aa: CASSLLSGRDNEQFF; CDR3nt: TGTGCCAGCAGCTTGCTTAGCGGGAGAGACAATGAGCAGTTCTTC
d_gene: TRBD2; v_gene: TRBV4-2; j_gene: TRBJ2-7; CDR3aa: CASSPGGEVAGYEQYF; CDR3nt: TGTGCCAGCAGCCCCGGAGGGGAGGTAGCGGGATACGAGCAGTACTTC
d_gene: NA; v_gene: TRBV28; j_gene: TRBJ2-1; CDR3aa: CASSLFLDRGLGLDPGEQFF; CDR3nt: TGTGCCAGCAGTTTATTTCTGGACAGGGGACTAGGACTAGATCCGGGTGAGCAGTTCTTC